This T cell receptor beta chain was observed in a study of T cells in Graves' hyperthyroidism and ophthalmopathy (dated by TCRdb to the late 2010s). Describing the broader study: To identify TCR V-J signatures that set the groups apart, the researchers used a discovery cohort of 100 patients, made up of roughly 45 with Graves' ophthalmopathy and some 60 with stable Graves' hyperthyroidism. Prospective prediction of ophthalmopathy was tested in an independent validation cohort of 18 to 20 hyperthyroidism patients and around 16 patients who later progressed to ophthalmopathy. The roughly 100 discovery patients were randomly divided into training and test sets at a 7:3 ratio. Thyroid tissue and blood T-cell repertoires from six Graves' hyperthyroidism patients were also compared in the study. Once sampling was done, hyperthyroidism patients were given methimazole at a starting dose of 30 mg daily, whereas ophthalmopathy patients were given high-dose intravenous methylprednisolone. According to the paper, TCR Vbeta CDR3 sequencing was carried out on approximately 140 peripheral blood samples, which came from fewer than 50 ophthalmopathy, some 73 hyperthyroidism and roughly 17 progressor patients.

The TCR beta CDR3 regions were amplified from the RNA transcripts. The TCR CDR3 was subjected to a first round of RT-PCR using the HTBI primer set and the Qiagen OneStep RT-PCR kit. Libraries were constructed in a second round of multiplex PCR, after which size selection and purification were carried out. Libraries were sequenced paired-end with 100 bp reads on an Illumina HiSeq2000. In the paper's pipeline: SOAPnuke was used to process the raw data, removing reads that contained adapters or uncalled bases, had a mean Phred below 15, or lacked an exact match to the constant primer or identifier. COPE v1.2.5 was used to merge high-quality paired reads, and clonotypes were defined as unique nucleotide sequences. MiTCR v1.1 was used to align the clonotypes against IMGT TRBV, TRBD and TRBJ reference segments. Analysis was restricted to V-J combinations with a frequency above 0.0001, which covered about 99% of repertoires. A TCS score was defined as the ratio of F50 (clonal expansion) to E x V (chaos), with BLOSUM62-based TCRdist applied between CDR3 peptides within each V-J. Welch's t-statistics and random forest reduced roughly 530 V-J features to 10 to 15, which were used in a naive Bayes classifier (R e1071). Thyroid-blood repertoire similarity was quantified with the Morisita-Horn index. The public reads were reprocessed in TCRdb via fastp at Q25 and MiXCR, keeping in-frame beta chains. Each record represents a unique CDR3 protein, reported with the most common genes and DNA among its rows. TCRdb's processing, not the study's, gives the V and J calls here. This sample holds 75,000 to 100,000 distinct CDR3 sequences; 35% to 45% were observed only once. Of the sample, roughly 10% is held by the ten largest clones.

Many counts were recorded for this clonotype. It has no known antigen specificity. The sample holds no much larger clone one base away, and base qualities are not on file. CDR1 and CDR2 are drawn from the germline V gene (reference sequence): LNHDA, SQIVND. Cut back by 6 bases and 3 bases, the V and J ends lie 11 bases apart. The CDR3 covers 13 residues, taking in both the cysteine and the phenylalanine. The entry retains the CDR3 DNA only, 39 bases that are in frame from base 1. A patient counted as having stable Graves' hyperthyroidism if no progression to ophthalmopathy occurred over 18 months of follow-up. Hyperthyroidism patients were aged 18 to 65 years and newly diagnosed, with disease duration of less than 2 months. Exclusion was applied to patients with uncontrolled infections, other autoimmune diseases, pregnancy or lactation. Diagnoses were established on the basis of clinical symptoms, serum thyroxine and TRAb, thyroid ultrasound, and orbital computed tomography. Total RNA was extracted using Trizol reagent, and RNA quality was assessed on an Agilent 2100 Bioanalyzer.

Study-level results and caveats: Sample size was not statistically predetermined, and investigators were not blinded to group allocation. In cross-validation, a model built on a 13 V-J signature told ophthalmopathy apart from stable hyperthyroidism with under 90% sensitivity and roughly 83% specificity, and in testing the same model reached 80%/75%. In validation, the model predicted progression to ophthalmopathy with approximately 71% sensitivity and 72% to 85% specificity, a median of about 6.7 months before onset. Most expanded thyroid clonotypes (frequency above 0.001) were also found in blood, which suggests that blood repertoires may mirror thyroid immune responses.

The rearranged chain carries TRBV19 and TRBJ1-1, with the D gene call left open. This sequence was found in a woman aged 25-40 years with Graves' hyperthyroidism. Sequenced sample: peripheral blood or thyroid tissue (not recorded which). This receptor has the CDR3 CASSQRVYTEAFF. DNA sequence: TGTGCCAGTAGCCAGAGGGTTTACACTGAAGCTTTCTTT.